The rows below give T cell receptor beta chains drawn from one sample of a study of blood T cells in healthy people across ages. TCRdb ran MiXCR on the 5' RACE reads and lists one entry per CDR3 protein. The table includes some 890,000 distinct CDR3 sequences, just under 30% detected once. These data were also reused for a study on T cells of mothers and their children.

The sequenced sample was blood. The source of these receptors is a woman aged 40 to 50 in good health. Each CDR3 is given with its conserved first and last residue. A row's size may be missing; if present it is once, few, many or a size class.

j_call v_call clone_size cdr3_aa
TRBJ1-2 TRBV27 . CASSLSKQIYGYTF
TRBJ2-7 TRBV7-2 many CASSQTTGIHEQYF
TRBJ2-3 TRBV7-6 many CASSLAALAAQYF
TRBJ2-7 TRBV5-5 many CASSLVGGQGAYEQYF
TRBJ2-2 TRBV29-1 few CSVGRTANTGELFF
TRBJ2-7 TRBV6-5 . CASSQTSGLEQYF
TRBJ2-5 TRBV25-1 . CASSELREGGRKQYF
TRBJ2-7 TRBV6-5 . CASGGLDEQYF
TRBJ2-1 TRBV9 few CASSVIPGPSAGHEQFF
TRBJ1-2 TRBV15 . CATSRGTRSNYGYTF
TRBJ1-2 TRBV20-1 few CSALEDYGYTF
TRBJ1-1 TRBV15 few CATSRDTETGGSAFF
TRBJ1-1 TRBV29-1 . CSVYTENTEAFF
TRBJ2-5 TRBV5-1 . CASSDLAGAEETQYF
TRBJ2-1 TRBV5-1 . CASSLTGDTYNEQFF
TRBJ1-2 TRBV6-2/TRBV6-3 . CASSYVGGTSGYTF
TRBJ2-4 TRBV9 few CASDKNIQYF
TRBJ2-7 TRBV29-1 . CSVGGRGAYEQYF
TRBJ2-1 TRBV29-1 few CSPRTSAHEQFF
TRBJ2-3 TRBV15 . CATRWGGVDTQYF
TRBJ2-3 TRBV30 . CAWSGLATDTQYF
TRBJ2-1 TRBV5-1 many CASSPGQGNYNEQFF
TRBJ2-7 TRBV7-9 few CASSPTSTRTEQYF
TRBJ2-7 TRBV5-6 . CASSFVHSSYEQYF
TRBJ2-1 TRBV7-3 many CTSSPSSSPGNEQFF
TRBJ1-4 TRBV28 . CASSLRDRGSNEKLFF
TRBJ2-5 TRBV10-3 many CAISESSADSKETQYF
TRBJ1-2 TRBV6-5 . CASSYRGTALSPNYGYTF
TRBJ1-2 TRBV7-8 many CASSEKDRGFATNYGYTF
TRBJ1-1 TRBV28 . CASSLFAGSRTEAFF
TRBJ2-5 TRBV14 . CASSPPTGEHETQYF
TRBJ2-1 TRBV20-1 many CSARDRAGPLGDEQFF
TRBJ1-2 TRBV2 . CAGSEMAGDGVNYGYTF
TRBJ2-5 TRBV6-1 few CASSVWGQGETQYF
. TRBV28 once CVSSLGRDYEQYF